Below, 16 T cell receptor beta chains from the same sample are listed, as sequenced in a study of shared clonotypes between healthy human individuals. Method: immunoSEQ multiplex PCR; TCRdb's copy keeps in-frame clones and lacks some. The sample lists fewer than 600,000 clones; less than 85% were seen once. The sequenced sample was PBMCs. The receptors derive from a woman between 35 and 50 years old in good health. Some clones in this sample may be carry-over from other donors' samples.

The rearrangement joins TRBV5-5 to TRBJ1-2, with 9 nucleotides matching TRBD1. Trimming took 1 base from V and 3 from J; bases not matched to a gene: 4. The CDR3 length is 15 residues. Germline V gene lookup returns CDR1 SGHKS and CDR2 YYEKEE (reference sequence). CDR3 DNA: TGTGCCAGCAGCTTGAGGGACAGGGCTTACTATGGCTACACCTTC. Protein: CASSLRDRAYYGYTF.

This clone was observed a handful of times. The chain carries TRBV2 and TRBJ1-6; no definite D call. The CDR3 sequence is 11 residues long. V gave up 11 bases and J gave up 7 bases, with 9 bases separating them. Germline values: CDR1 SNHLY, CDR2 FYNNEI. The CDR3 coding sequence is TGTGCCCCAAAGGGAAATTCACCCCTCCACTTT. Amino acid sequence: CAPKGNSPLHF. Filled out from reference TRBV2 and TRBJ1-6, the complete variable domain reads EPEVTQTPSHQVTQMGQEVILRCVPISNHLYFYWYRQILGQKVEFLVSFYNNEISEKSEIFDDQFSVERPDGSNFTLKIRSTKLEDSAMYFCAPKGNSPLHFGNGTRLTVT.

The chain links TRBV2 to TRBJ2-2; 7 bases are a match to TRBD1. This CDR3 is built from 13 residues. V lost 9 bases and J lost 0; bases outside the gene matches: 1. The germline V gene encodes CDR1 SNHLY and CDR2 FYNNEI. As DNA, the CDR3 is TGTGCCAGAGGGACAGCGAACACCGGGGAGCTGTTTTTT. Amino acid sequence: CARGTANTGELFF. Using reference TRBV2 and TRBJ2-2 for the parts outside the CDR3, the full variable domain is EPEVTQTPSHQVTQMGQEVILRCVPISNHLYFYWYRQILGQKVEFLVSFYNNEISEKSEIFDDQFSVERPDGSNFTLKIRSTKLEDSAMYFCARGTANTGELFFGEGSRLTVL.

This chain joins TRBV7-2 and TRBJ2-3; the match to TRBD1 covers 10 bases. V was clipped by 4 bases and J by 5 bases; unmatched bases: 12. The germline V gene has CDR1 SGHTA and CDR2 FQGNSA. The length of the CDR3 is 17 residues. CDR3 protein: CASSSPPGQGLRDTQYF. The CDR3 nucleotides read TGTGCCAGCAGCTCCCCCCCGGGACAGGGGCTTAGAGATACGCAGTATTTT.

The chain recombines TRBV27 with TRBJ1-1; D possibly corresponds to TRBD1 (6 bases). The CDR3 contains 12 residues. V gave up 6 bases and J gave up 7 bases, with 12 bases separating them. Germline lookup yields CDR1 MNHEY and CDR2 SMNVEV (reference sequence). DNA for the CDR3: TGTGCCAGCAGCCCGCAGGGGATTGAAGCTTTCTTT. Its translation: CASSPQGIEAFF.

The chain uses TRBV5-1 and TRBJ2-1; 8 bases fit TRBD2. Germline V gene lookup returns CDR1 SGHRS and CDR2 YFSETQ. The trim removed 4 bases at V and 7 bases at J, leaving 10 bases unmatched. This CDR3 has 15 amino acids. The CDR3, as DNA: TGCGCCAGCAGCGTAGAGACTAGCGTTTGGAATGAGCAGTTCTTC. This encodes CASSVETSVWNEQFF.

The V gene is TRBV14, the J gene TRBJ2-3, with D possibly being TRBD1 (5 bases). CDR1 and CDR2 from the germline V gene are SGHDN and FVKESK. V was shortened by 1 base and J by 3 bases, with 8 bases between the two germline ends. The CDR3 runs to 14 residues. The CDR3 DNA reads TGTGCCAGCAGCCAAGTGTCAGGGACAGATACGCAGTATTTT. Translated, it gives CASSQVSGTDTQYF.

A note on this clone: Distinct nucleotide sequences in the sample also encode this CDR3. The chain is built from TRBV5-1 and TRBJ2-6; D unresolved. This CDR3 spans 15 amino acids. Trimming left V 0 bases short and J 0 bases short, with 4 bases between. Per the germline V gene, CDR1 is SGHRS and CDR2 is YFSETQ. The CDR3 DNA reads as TGCGCCAGCAGCTTGGACGGCTCTGGGGCCAACGTCCTGACTTTC. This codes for CASSLDGSGANVLTF.

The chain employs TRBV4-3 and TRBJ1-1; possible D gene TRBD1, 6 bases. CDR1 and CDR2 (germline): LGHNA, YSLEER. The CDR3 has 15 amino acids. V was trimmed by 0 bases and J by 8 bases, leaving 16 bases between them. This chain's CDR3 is CASSQDQGGGREAFF. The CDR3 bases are TGCGCCAGCAGCCAAGACCAGGGAGGGGGGAGAGAAGCTTTCTTT.

The CDR3 loop reads CASSQEPAISSYEQYF. The DNA of the CDR3 is TGCGCCAGCAGCCAAGAGCCCGCAATAAGCTCCTACGAGCAGTACTTC. The rearrangement links TRBV4-1 to TRBJ2-7; D uncertain. The length of the CDR3 is 16 residues. Germline assignment: CDR1 MGHRA and CDR2 YSYEKL. V dropped 0 bases and J dropped 0 bases, with 12 bases sitting between them.

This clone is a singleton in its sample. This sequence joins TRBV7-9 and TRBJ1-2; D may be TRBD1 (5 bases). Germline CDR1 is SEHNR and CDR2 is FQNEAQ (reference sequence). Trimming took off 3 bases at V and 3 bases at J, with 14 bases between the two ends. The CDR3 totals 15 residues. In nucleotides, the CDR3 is TGTGCCAGCAGCTTCCTAGGGGAAGGCGACTATGGCTACACCTTC. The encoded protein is CASSFLGEGDYGYTF.

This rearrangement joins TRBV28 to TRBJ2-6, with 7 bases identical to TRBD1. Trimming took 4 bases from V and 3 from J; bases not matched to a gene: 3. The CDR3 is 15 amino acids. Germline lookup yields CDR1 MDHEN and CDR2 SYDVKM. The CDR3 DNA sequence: TGTGCCAGCAGTTACAGGGGTCTTGGGGCCAACGTCCTGACTTTC. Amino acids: CASSYRGLGANVLTF.

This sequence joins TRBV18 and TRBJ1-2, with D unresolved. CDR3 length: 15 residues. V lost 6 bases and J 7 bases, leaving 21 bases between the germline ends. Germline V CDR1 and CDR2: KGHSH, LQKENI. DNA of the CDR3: TGTGCCAGCTCCCATGACTCGACGGCCCGATCTGGCTACACCTTC. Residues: CASSHDSTARSGYTF.

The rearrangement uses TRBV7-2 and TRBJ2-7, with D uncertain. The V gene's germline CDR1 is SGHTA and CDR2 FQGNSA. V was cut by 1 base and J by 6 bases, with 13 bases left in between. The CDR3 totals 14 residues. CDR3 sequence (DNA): TGTGCCAGCAGCTTAGAGTTCTCCCAGATCGAGCAGTACTTC. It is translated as CASSLEFSQIEQYF.

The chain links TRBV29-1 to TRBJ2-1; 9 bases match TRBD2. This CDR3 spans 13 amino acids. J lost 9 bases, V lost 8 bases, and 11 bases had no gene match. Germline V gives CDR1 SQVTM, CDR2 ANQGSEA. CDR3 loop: CSIEAGGGGEQFF. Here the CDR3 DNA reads TGCAGCATCGAGGCGGGAGGGGGTGGTGAGCAGTTCTTC.

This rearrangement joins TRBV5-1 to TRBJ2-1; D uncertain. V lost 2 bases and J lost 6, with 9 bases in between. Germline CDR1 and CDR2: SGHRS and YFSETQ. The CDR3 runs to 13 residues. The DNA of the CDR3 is TGCGCCAGCAGCTTAGATACCCTCAATGAGCAGTTCTTC. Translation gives CASSLDTLNEQFF.